The clone carrying this T cell receptor beta chain was seen once. Clones were sequenced by immunoSEQ multiplex PCR, and TCRdb holds only the in-frame ones, with some missing. Here the sample spans some 200,000 clones, around 86% being singletons. The record originates from a study of blood T cell repertoires in COVID-19. Overall study: Samples came from the United States, Italy and Spain, spanning acute and convalescent COVID-19. In each case, the material was cDNA or gDNA derived from T cells, B-cell-depleted T cells, or PBMCs.

The source of this sequence is a man between 70 and 80 years old with acute or convalescent COVID-19. Sequenced input: peripheral blood.

The CDR3 sequence is CASSLRDQETQYF. Here the CDR3 DNA reads TGTGCCAGCAGCCTCCGGGACCAAGAGACCCAGTACTTC. The chain carries TRBV7-9 and TRBJ2-5; no firm D call. Germline CDR1 SEHNR, CDR2 FQNEAQ (reference sequence). This CDR3 is built from 13 residues. Between the trimmed V and J ends, which lost 5 bases and 0 bases, there was a span of 7 bases.